The clone carrying this TCR beta chain was seen only once. This sample was included in a study of blood T cell repertoires in COVID-19. Study background: Both acute and convalescent COVID-19 samples were obtained from the United States, Italy and Spain. Sources were T cells, B-cell-depleted T cells, or PBMCs; the material itself was cDNA or gDNA.

Germline V gene data show CDR1 as SGDLS and CDR2 as YYNGEE. The V segment lost 4 bases and the J segment 7 bases; nucleotides outside the gene matches: 18. The CDR3 runs to 18 residues. Original handling: Reference gene primer amplification yielded estimated nucleated cell counts. Sequenced by immunoSEQ multiplex PCR; TCRdb stores in-frame clones only, minus some. From that table come the V and J calls and clone size; the DNA was used to work out D and trimming. The data contain roughly 260,000 clones, roughly 87% of them singletons. The receptor comes from a woman in her forties or fifties who had recovered from COVID-19. Specimen: peripheral blood. The chain links TRBV9 to TRBJ2-5, with 11 positions matching TRBD2. The CDR3 bases are TGTGCCAGCAGCTCCTCCCTGGTTCTAGCGGGGGGCCAGGGGACCCAGTACTTC. This translates into CASSSSLVLAGGQGTQYF.